The rows below give T cell receptor beta chains drawn from one sample of a study. In TCRdb, the RT-PCR reads were re-called with MiXCR into one record per CDR3 protein. Of about 700,000 distinct CDR3 sequences listed, 14% are singletons. Sequenced sample: memory CD4+ T cells from blood. The receptor source for this set is a female donor in good health, serving as a healthy control. Each CDR3 is given with its conserved first and last residue. Fields, in order: D gene, J gene, V gene, clone size, CDR3 DNA, CDR3 protein. A D gene is named only where the DNA matches it firmly. A clone size is listed for some rows: how often the clone was seen (once, few, many), or a class if it is expanded.

. TRBJ2-1 TRBV5-5 many TGTGCCAGCAGCTTCGAGGGGGACCCCTACAATGAGCAGTTCTTC CASSFEGDPYNEQFF
TRBD1 TRBJ1-2 TRBV28 few TGTGCCAGTAGAACCCCGGGACAGGGAGGGGATGGCTACACCTTC CASRTPGQGGDGYTF
TRBD2 TRBJ2-3 TRBV7-2 . TGTGACAGCAGCCCGTTAGCGGGAGGCACCACAGATACGCAGTATTTT CDSSPLAGGTTDTQYF
. TRBJ1-6 TRBV4-3 . TGCGCCAGCAGCCAAACGGGGTCAGAGTCACCCCTCCACTTT CASSQTGSESPLHF
. TRBJ2-1 TRBV12-3/TRBV12-4 . TGTGCCAGCAGTCCACGACTGGGTATAAGCTCCTACAATGAGCAGTTCTTC CASSPRLGISSYNEQFF
TRBD1 TRBJ1-5 TRBV3-1 many TGTGCCAGCAGCCTTGGGACAGGGTACAATCAGCCCCAGCATTTT CASSLGTGYNQPQHF
TRBD1 TRBJ1-4 TRBV6-1 . TGTGCCAGCAGTGCGACAGGAGGACAGGGGGCTGCTGAAAAACTGTTTTTT CASSATGGQGAAEKLFF
TRBD1 TRBJ1-5 TRBV6-5 . TGTGCCAGCAGTTACTCGGGCGACAGGGGCCAGCCCCAGCATTTT CASSYSGDRGQPQHF
. TRBJ1-2 TRBV24-1 . TGTGCCACCAGTGATACACGGGGGGGGAAGAACTATGGCTACACCTTC CATSDTRGGKNYGYTF
. TRBJ1-1 TRBV9 many TGTGCCAGCAGCGCTCCGGGGGGCACTGAAGCTTTCTTT CASSAPGGTEAFF
TRBD2 TRBJ2-1 TRBV20-1 . TGCAGTGCTAGAGATCAATTAGAGGGAGGGTACAATGAGCAGTTCTTC CSARDQLEGGYNEQFF
. TRBJ2-3 TRBV7-8 many TGTGCCAGCAGACGGGACCGCCGGGATACGCAGTATTTT CASRRDRRDTQYF
TRBD2 TRBJ2-1 TRBV4-3 few TGCGCCAGCAGCCGGCTAGCGGGGGTGGACTCCTACAATGAGCAGTTCTTC CASSRLAGVDSYNEQFF
TRBD1 TRBJ2-2 TRBV7-2 . TGTGCCAGCAGCTATCCCCCGGGACAGGGTGGGGAGCTGTTTTTT CASSYPPGQGGELFF
. TRBJ2-5 TRBV24-1 once TGTGCCACCAGTGATTCAAAACCATATGCCGAGACCCAGTACTTC CATSDSKPYAETQYF
. TRBJ2-1 TRBV7-2 few TGTGCCAGCAGCTTGGACCCCACGAGAAATGAGCAGTTCTTC CASSLDPTRNEQFF
TRBD1 TRBJ1-1 TRBV30 . TGTGCCTGGAGTGTTATGGGACAGAAAGCTTTCTTT CAWSVMGQKAFF
TRBD2 TRBJ2-5 TRBV20-1 . TGCAGTGCTAGAGTGACTAGCGGGGGGCAAGAGGAGGAGACCCAGTACTTC CSARVTSGGQEEETQYF
TRBD2 TRBJ2-5 TRBV4-3 few TGCGCCAGCAGCCAAGAAGTGACTAGCGGGAGGGCCTTGGAGACCCAGTACTTC CASSQEVTSGRALETQYF
TRBD1 TRBJ2-1 TRBV5-1 few TGCGCCAGCAGCCCAGGGACAGGGGGCGAGAATGAGCAGTTCTTC CASSPGTGGENEQFF
TRBD2 TRBJ2-3 TRBV6-1 few TGTGCCAGCAGTGAAATGGTAGCGGGCCAGATTCGCACAGATACGCAGTATTTT CASSEMVAGQIRTDTQYF
TRBD1 TRBJ2-5 TRBV6-6 few TGTGCCAGCAGTTACTATAGGGGGCCCGACCAAGAGACCCAGTACTTC CASSYYRGPDQETQYF
. TRBJ1-5 TRBV12-3/TRBV12-4 . TGTGCCAGCAGCCGTGGACAGTCAGTAAATAGCAATCAGCCCCAGCATTTT CASSRGQSVNSNQPQHF
TRBD1 TRBJ2-7 TRBV30 few TGTGCCTGGGGCAACCGGGACAGGTCCTACGAGCAGTACTTC CAWGNRDRSYEQYF
. TRBJ1-4 TRBV27 few TGTGCCAGCAGTTTCTCCGGGATGGGAAAACTGTTTTTT CASSFSGMGKLFF
. TRBJ2-7 TRBV11-2 . TGTGCCAGCAGCTTAGGGCGGGACATAATCTACGAGCAGTACTTC CASSLGRDIIYEQYF
. TRBJ2-1 TRBV19 . TGTGCCAGTAGTAGGTCACCCTACAATGAGCAGTTCTTC CASSRSPYNEQFF
TRBD1 TRBJ1-6 TRBV6-1 . TGTGCCAGCAGAGGACAGGGTCTATCGGGTTCACCCCTCCACTTT CASRGQGLSGSPLHF
. TRBJ2-7 TRBV6-5 few TGTGCCAGCAGTTTTACGACAGGCCAGACCTCCTACGAGCAGTACTTC CASSFTTGQTSYEQYF
TRBD1 TRBJ2-3 TRBV9 few TGTGCCAGCAGCTTTCAGTTGGGACAGAATCCGACAGATACGCAGTATTTT CASSFQLGQNPTDTQYF
. TRBJ2-2 TRBV6-5 many TGTGCCAGCAGTCGGGACCGGGGTCGGGAGCTGTTTTTT CASSRDRGRELFF
. TRBJ2-4 TRBV30 many TGTGCCTGGAGTGTACTGGGGGGCATTCAGTACTTC CAWSVLGGIQYF
. TRBJ2-6 TRBV15 many TGTGCCACCAGCAGTGACAGTGTCTCTGGGGCCAACGTCCTGACTTTC CATSSDSVSGANVLTF
TRBD2 TRBJ2-5 TRBV7-2 few TGTGCCAGCAGCTTAGTGCTAGCGGGAACGGCAGAGACCCAGTACTTC CASSLVLAGTAETQYF
TRBD2 TRBJ2-3 TRBV28 many TGTGCCAGCAGTTCACTAGCGGGGGGGATCGATACGCAGTATTTT CASSSLAGGIDTQYF
TRBD2 TRBJ2-1 TRBV6-2/TRBV6-3 . TGTGCCAGCAGTTACTCATTAGGGACTAGCGGGAGGGTTCAGTTCTTC CASSYSLGTSGRVQFF
. TRBJ2-6 TRBV20-1 many TGCAGTGCAAAACTTCACGGAGGGGCCAACGTCCTGACTTTC CSAKLHGGANVLTF
. TRBJ1-6 TRBV6-5 many TGTGCCAGCAGTTATCAGGGGAGCTCCTATAATTCACCCCTCCACTTT CASSYQGSSYNSPLHF
. TRBJ1-1 TRBV10-3 few TGTGCCATCAGTGAGCCACAAAAAAAGAGCACTGAAGCTTTCTTT CAISEPQKKSTEAFF
TRBD1 TRBJ2-1 TRBV12-3/TRBV12-4 . TGTGCCAGCAGCCCGCTGGCAGGGGGCGCGTACAATGAGCAGTTCTTC CASSPLAGGAYNEQFF
. TRBJ1-1 TRBV15 . TGTGCCACCAGCAGAGATCTCAGGGGAGGTAACACTGAAGCTTTCTTT CATSRDLRGGNTEAFF
. TRBJ1-5 TRBV12-3/TRBV12-4 few TGTGCCAGCAGCTCGAGTTTTCAGCCCCAGCATTTT CASSSSFQPQHF
. TRBJ1-2 TRBV3-1 few TGTGCCAGCAGCCAAGATGGGACTCGTGGCTACACCTTC CASSQDGTRGYTF
. TRBJ1-1 TRBV20-1 . TGCAGTGCTAGAGACCTTACTTCATCTAGCTGGAAAGGAAGCACTGAAGCTTTCTTT CSARDLTSSSWKGSTEAFF
. TRBJ2-3 TRBV6-1 . TGTGCCACCAAGTACGACACAGATACGCAGTATTTT CATKYDTDTQYF